This T cell receptor beta chain was sequenced during a study of shared clonotypes between healthy human individuals. Study background: Three plates were used per donor for CD4 naive, three for CD4 memory, two for CD8 naive and one for CD8 memory. Study-wide results and caveats: Only blood was sampled, and tissue TCR repertoires likely differ from blood ones. Clonotype sharing across a handful of donors was observed for 5% to 6.5% of naive CD4 clonotypes.

Healthy and HIV-negative, the adult donors had no recent acute infections or vaccinations. Per germline, CDR1 SEHNR and CDR2 FQNEAQ (reference sequence). This CDR3 region has 14 residues. V dropped 3 bases and J dropped 5 bases, with 14 bases sitting between them. On this clone: Its matching antigen is unknown.

Some clones are missing from TCRdb's copy, which holds only in-frame ones; the method was immunoSEQ multiplex PCR. The sample shows under 2.5 million clones, about 90% of them seen only once. The rearrangement uses TRBV7-9 and TRBJ2-7, with D perhaps matching TRBD2 (5 bases). This receptor was identified in a man aged 18 to 35 in good health. Some clones in this sample may be carry-over from other donors' samples. Sequenced input: naive CD4+ T cells from PBMCs. Described subset: CD45RA+ positively selected. The CDR3 here is CASSFSRGNDEQYF. DNA for the CDR3: TGTGCCAGCAGCTTTAGTAGAGGGAACGACGAGCAGTACTTC.